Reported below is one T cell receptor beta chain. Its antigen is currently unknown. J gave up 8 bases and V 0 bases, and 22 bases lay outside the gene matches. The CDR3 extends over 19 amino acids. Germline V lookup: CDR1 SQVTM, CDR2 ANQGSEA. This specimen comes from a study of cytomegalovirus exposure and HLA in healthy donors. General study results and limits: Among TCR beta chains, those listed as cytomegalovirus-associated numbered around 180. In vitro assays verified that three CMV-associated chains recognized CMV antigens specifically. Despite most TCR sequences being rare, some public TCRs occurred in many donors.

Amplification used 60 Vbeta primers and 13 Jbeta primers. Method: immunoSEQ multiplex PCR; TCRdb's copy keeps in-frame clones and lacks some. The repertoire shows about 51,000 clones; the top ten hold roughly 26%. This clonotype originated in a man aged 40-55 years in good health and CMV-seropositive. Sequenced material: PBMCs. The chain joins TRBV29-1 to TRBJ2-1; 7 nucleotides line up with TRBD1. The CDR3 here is CSVEDFGPEQWTGRDEQFF. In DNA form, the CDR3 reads TGCAGCGTTGAAGACTTCGGGCCCGAGCAATGGACAGGACGGGATGAGCAGTTCTTC.